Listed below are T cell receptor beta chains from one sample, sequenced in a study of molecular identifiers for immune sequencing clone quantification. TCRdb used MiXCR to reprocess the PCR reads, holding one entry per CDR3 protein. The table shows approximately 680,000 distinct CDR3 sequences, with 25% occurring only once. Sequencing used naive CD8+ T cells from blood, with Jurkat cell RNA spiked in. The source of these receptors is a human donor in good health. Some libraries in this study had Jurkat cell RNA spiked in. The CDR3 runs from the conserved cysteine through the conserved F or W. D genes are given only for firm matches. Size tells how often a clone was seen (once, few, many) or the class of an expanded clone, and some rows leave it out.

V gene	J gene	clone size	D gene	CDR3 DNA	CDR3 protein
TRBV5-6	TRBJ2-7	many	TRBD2	TGTGCCAGCAGTGCGGGACTAGGCCCCTACGAGCAGTACTTC	CASSAGLGPYEQYF
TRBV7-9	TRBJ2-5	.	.	TGTGCCAGCAGCTTATTCGGAGGGACACCCCAAGAGACCCAGTACTTC	CASSLFGGTPQETQYF
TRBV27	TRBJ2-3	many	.	TGTGCCAGCAGTTTTGGAGGAGGAGATACGCAGTATTTT	CASSFGGGDTQYF
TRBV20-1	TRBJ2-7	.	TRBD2	TGCAGTGCTAGAGAATTAGCGGGGGCCGCCTACGAGCAGTACTTC	CSARELAGAAYEQYF
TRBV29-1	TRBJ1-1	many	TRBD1	TGCAGCGTTGTGGGGACAGGGGGGTACACGAACACTGAAGCTTTCTTT	CSVVGTGGYTNTEAFF
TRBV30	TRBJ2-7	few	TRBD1	TGTGCCTGGAGGGGACAGGACTACGAGCAGTACTTC	CAWRGQDYEQYF
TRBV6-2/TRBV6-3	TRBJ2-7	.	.	TGTGCCAGCAGTTACGACCGGGACTTTTTCGCCGAGCAGTACTTC	CASSYDRDFFAEQYF
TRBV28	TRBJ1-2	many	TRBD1	TGTGCCAGCAGTTTCGGGACAGACACCCTCTATGGCTACACCTTC	CASSFGTDTLYGYTF
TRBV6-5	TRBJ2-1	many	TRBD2	TGTGCCAGCAGTCGGGAGGGCTCCTACAATGAGCAGTTCTTC	CASSREGSYNEQFF
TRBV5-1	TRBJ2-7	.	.	TGCGCCAGCAGCTCCCCCCGAGGGGGAATCTATTACGAGCAGTACTTC	CASSSPRGGIYYEQYF
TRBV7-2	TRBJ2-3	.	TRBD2	TGTGCCAGCGGCGTTCCTAGCGGGGTTGACACAGATACGCAGTGTTTT	CASGVPSGVDTDTQCF
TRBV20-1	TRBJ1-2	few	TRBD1	TGCAGTGCTAGCCCGACAGGGTTTACTGACTATGGCTACACCTTC	CSASPTGFTDYGYTF
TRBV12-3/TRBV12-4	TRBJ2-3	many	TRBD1	TGTGCCAGCAGCCCACAGGGGTACAGCACAGATACGCAGTATTTT	CASSPQGYSTDTQYF
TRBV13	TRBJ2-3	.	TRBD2	TGTGCCAGCAGCCCTACTAGCGGGGAGACAGATACGCAGTATTTT	CASSPTSGETDTQYF
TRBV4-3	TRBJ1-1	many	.	TGCGCCACCGGTGGGGAAACTGAAGCTTTCTTT	CATGGETEAFF
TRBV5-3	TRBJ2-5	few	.	TGTGCCAGTCGTCTTTCTGAGACCCAGTACTTC	CASRLSETQYF
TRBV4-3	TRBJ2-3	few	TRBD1	TGCGCCAGCAGCCAAGAAACAGGGGGCATGGGCACAGATACGCAGTATTTT	CASSQETGGMGTDTQYF
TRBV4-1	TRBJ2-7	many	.	TGCGCCAGCAGCCACGCCGGGGATTACGAGCAGTACTTC	CASSHAGDYEQYF
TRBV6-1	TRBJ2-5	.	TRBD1	TGTGCCAGCAGCCGAGGGGGCAGAGAGACCCAGTACTTC	CASSRGGRETQYF
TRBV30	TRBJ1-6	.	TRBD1	TGTGCCTGGAGTTGGACAGGGAATTCACCCCTCCACTTT	CAWSWTGNSPLHF
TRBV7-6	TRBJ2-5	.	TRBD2	TGTGCCAGCAGCTTAGAAGCGGGGGCCCCCGGGGAGACCCAGTACTTC	CASSLEAGAPGETQYF
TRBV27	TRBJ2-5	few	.	TGTGCCAGCAGCAGGACAGTGGGTTACAAAGAGACCCAGTACTTC	CASSRTVGYKETQYF
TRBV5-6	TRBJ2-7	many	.	TGTGCCAGCAGCTATGGAACAGGTAACTACGAGCAGTACTTC	CASSYGTGNYEQYF
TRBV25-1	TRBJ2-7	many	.	TGTGCCAGCCTTGCCGGCGGACCATTATACGAGCAGTACTTC	CASLAGGPLYEQYF
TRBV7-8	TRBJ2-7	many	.	TGTGCCAGCAGCCTGGGGATCGAGCAGTACTTC	CASSLGIEQYF
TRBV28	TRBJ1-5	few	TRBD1	TGTGCCAGCAGTTCACCAGGGACAGGGGGGCAGCCCCAGCATTTT	CASSSPGTGGQPQHF
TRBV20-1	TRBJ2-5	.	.	TGCAGTGCTAGTGCCCCCCCCGTGGCAGGGGTCAGAGAGACCCAGTACTTC	CSASAPPVAGVRETQYF
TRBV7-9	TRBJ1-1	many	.	TGTGCCAGCAGCCTAGGTAGTGGGGGGCTGGCTGAAGCTTTCTTT	CASSLGSGGLAEAFF
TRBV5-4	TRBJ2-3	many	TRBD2	TGTGCCAGCAGCCCCCCCCAAGGGGCGGGGGGACCCACAGATACGCAGTATTTT	CASSPPQGAGGPTDTQYF
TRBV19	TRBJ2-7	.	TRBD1	TGTGCCAGTAGTAACCGGGACAGCAGCTCCTACGAGCAGTACTTC	CASSNRDSSSYEQYF
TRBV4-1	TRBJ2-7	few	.	TGCGCCAGCAGCCAAGCCGGGACTGTGACCTACGAGCAGTACTTC	CASSQAGTVTYEQYF
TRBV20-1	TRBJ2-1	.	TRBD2	TGCAGTGCTAGAGTGGTTGGGGGGACTAGCTCTCCCCGGACCTACAATGAGCAGTTCTTC	CSARVVGGTSSPRTYNEQFF
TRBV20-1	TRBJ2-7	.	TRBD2	TGCAGTGCTAGAGTCGGATTAGCGGGAGGGCCGGGATACGAGCAGTACTTC	CSARVGLAGGPGYEQYF
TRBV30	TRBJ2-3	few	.	TGTGCCTGGAGTGAGGAGGGAGGGGGATTCACAGATACGCAGTATTTT	CAWSEEGGGFTDTQYF
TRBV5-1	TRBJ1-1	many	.	TGCGCCAGCAGCTTGGCCCCCAGCCCTGAAGCTTTCTTT	CASSLAPSPEAFF
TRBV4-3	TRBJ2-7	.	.	TGCGCCAGCAGCCAGGAACAGGGTGACGCCTCCTACGAGCAGTACTTC	CASSQEQGDASYEQYF
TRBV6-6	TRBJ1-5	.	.	TGTGCCAGCAGTTACGGGGGCATGACAAATCAGCCCCAGCATTTT	CASSYGGMTNQPQHF
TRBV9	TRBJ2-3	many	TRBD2	TGTGCCAGCAGCGTGAGTGATGGACTAGATCCCCGCACAGATACGCAGTATTTT	CASSVSDGLDPRTDTQYF
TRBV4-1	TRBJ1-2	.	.	TGCGCCAGCAGCACGTCCCGGGGCCCTATGAGCGGCTACACCTTC	CASSTSRGPMSGYTF
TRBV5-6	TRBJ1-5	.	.	TGTGCCAGCAGCTCCAAGAGGGGACATCAGCCCCAGCATTTT	CASSSKRGHQPQHF
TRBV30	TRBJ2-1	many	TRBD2	TGTGCCTGGAGGACCGGGACTAGCGGGAGTGGCTACTACAATGAGCAGTTCTTC	CAWRTGTSGSGYYNEQFF